Below, 30 T cell receptor beta chains from the same sample are listed, as sequenced in a study of shared clonotypes between healthy human individuals. Assay used: immunoSEQ multiplex PCR; TCRdb lists only in-frame clones, some missing. The sample gives about 1.1 million clones, approximately 80% of which show up once; more than 0.55% is in the top ten. Source material: memory CD4+ T cells from PBMCs. Subset noted: CD45RA-negative fraction. The source is a man younger than 30 in good health. Some clones in this sample may be carry-over from other donors' samples.

This chain joins TRBV28 and TRBJ2-5, with a possible D match to TRBD1 (6 bases). TRBJ2-7 matches the DNA end more closely, so the J call is doubtful. CDR3 length equals 15 residues. Germline V gives CDR1 MDHEN, CDR2 SYDVKM. CDR3: CASRLRGALSYEQYF. In nucleotides, the CDR3 is TGTGCCAGCAGACTCAGGGGAGCCCTCTCCTACGAGCAGTACTTC.

The sample holds one count of this clone. The genes are TRBV21-1 and TRBJ1-1; TRBD1 is the table's D call, not checked against the DNA. TRBV21-1 is given as a pseudogene. The CDR3 has 16 amino acids. CDR3 region: CASKVQGPLMNTEAFF. In nucleotides, the CDR3 is TGTGCCAGCAAAGTACAGGGGCCTCTCATGAACACTGAAGCTTTCTTT.

V is TRBV2 and J is TRBJ2-7; 14 bases map to TRBD2. With 5 bases clipped from V and 2 bases from J, the junction kept 2 bases outside the gene matches. Germline CDR1 is SNHLY and CDR2 is FYNNEI. This CDR3 has 15 residues. The CDR3 DNA is TGTGCCAGCAGTAGACTAGCGGGAGGGACCTACGAGCAGTACTTC. Translation: CASSRLAGGTYEQYF.

The rearrangement uses TRBV28 and TRBJ2-7; weak D call: TRBD1 (6 bases). The CDR3 is 14 amino acids. Germline CDR1 is MDHEN and CDR2 is SYDVKM. The V end was cut by 4 bases, the J end by 3 bases, with 13 bases between. The CDR3 is CASSSRAQGYEQYF. The CDR3 nucleotides are TGTGCCAGCAGTTCCCGGGCACAGGGCTACGAGCAGTACTTC.

CDR3 loop: CASSYSRPRDQPQHF. The DNA of the CDR3 is TGTGCCAGCAGTTACTCGAGACCGCGAGATCAGCCCCAGCATTTT. V and J are TRBV6-6 and TRBJ1-5; D is uncertain. The germline V and J ends were trimmed by 0 bases and 5 bases, with 11 bases remaining between them. Germline lookup yields CDR1 MNHNY and CDR2 SVGAGI (reference sequence). This CDR3 is built from 15 residues.

Concerning this clone: A junction end diverges from the germline sequence, so it may reflect a read error. This chain joins TRBV27 and TRBJ2-2; the match to TRBD2 covers 7 bases. Germline lookup yields CDR1 MNHEY and CDR2 SMNVEV (reference sequence). This CDR3 region has 15 residues. As DNA, the CDR3 is TGTGCCAGTTCCCGCGGGAGATTGAACGCCGGGGAGCTGTTTTTT. The encoded protein is CASSRGRLNAGELFF.

This clone was seen a handful of times. The sample holds other DNA sequences that translate to the same CDR3. V usage is TRBV30 and J usage is TRBJ1-1, with D uncertain. V was clipped by 0 bases and J by 5 bases, with 4 bases between them. The CDR3 is 11 amino acids. From germline, CDR1 is GTSNPN and CDR2 SVGIG (reference sequence). In DNA, the CDR3 is TGTGCCTGGAGTGTTACAACTGAAGCTTTCTTT. It translates to CAWSVTTEAFF.

The chain joins TRBV18 to TRBJ1-1; TRBD1 is a possible D gene (6 bases). The CDR3 contains 14 residues. Trimming cost V 1 base and J 4 bases, with 10 bases left between them. CDR1 is KGHSH, CDR2 LQKENI, per germline. The CDR3 coding sequence is TGTGCCAGCTCACCACAGCTAGGGGGCACTGAAGCTTTCTTT. Its translation is CASSPQLGGTEAFF. The full variable domain, its missing parts supplied by reference TRBV18 and TRBJ1-1, is NAGVMQNPRHLVRRRGQEARLRCSPMKGHSHVYWYRQLPEEGLKFMVYLQKENIIDESGMPKERFSAEFPKEGPSILRIQQVVRGDSAAYFCASSPQLGGTEAFFGQGTRLTVV.

The chain links TRBV6-5 to TRBJ2-5; D may match TRBD1 or TRBD2 (5 bases each). V lost 0 bases to trimming and J lost 5 bases, with 10 bases between them. This CDR3 spans 14 amino acids. CDR1 and CDR2 (germline): MNHEY, SVGAGI. The CDR3 nucleotides are TGTGCCAGCAGTTACTCGGGGGTTCGGGAGACCCAGTACTTC. It yields the protein CASSYSGVRETQYF.

J is TRBJ1-1 and V is TRBV7-5; the table gives TRBD1 as D, unverified against the DNA. TRBV7-5 is a recognized pseudogene. This CDR3 comprises 12 residues. CDR3: CARSPGCTEAFF. CDR3 nucleotide sequence: TGTGCCAGAAGCCCAGGATGTACTGAAGCTTTCTTT.

This chain joins TRBV4-2 and TRBJ2-7, with D possibly being TRBD2 (6 bases). Germline V gives CDR1 LGHNA, CDR2 YNFKEQ. Trimming cost V 4 bases and J 9 bases, with 31 bases left between them. The CDR3 runs to 18 residues. The CDR3 DNA is TGTGCCAGCAGCCCCGAGGCTCTTACGGCGGGGTTTTGGGGTAGGCAGTACTTC. Protein sequence: CASSPEALTAGFWGRQYF.

This clone showed up just a few times. CDR3 bases: TGTGCCAGCAGAAACCATGAGCTTACTGAAGCTTTCTTT. It encodes CASRNHELTEAFF. This rearrangement joins TRBV6-1 to TRBJ1-1; D is unclear. Trimming left V 6 bases short and J 5 bases short, with 13 bases between. The germline V gene has CDR1 MNHNS and CDR2 SASEGT. The CDR3 spans 13 residues.

This clone was seen a single time. This chain connects TRBV10-3 to TRBJ1-2; D is possibly TRBD1 (5 bases). The CDR3 is 16 residues long. The germline CDR1 and CDR2 sequences are ENHRY and SYGVKD. V lost 0 bases and J 7 bases, leaving 18 bases between the germline ends. The CDR3 region is CAISESGTRFGIGYTF. DNA of the CDR3: TGTGCCATCAGTGAGTCCGGGACGCGGTTTGGAATTGGCTACACCTTC.

The chain links TRBV21-1 to TRBJ2-1; the table assigns TRBD2, which was not confirmed against the DNA. TRBV21-1 is labeled a pseudogene. The CDR3 covers 13 residues. The CDR3 nucleotides are TGTGCCAGCTTCCGACTAGCGCGAAATGAGCAGTTCTTC. It codes for CASFRLARNEQFF.

This chain links TRBV11-2 with TRBJ2-7; 9 bases are shared with TRBD2. The germline V gene has CDR1 SGHAT and CDR2 FQNNGV. V was pared by 3 bases and J by 5 bases, with 8 bases of the junction left unmatched. The length of the CDR3 is 15 residues. CDR3 coding DNA: TGTGCCAGCAGCTTTAGCGGGAGCAGTGACCACGAGCAGTACTTC. This gives the protein CASSFSGSSDHEQYF.

V is TRBV28 and J is TRBJ2-5; TRBD1 matches at 7 bases. The CDR3 is 12 amino acids. J gave up 5 bases and V 7 bases, and 4 bases lay outside the gene matches. CDR1 and CDR2 from the germline V gene are MDHEN and SYDVKM. This CDR3 reads CASNRGPETQYF. Here the CDR3 DNA reads TGTGCCAGCAACAGGGGTCCGGAGACCCAGTACTTC.

A few counts support this clone. The chain combines TRBV2 with TRBJ2-2; no definite D call. This CDR3 region has 14 residues. Germline assignment: CDR1 SNHLY and CDR2 FYNNEI. Trimming pared 6 bases from V and 8 bases from J, leaving 16 bases between. For the CDR3, the DNA is TGTGCCAGCAGGGCCGCCTTTTGGGCTGGGGAGCTGTTTTTT. Its translation: CASRAAFWAGELFF.

The chain combines TRBV6-5 with TRBJ1-2; the D gene is possibly TRBD1 (5 bases). Trimming stripped 2 bases from V and 3 bases from J, with 10 bases between. CDR1 MNHEY and CDR2 SVGAGI come from the germline V gene. The CDR3 is 14 residues long. In nucleotides, the CDR3 is TGTGCCAGCAGTTACCCGACAGTCCACTATGGCTACACCTTC. It specifies CASSYPTVHYGYTF.

The rearrangement uses TRBV19 and TRBJ1-5, with D unresolved. This CDR3 contains 18 residues. Trimming took 3 bases from V and 0 from J, leaving 18 bases between them. Germline V CDR1 and CDR2: LNHDA, SQIVND (reference sequence). The CDR3 here is CASSIRLSGFYSNQPQHF. CDR3 bases: TGTGCCAGTAGTATCCGCCTCTCGGGTTTTTATAGCAATCAGCCCCAGCATTTT.

The chain recombines TRBV11-1 with TRBJ2-1, with TRBD2 identical over 9 bases. CDR3 size: 15 residues. Germline V CDR1 and CDR2: SGHAT, FQDESV (reference sequence). Trimming took 2 bases from V and 5 from J; bases not matched to a gene: 4. As DNA, the CDR3 is TGTGCCAGCAGCTTAATCCTAGCGGGACACAATGAGCAGTTCTTC. This sequence encodes CASSLILAGHNEQFF.

The chain has TRBV6-5 and TRBJ2-5; maybe TRBD2 (7 bases). The CDR3 is 16 amino acids. Deletions cut 4 bases from V and 3 bases from J, with 18 bases between. Per germline, CDR1 MNHEY and CDR2 SVGAGI. In DNA form, the CDR3 reads TGTGCCAGCAGTTCACGGGGCAGGGGAGGGAAAGAGACCCAGTACTTC. Translated, it gives CASSSRGRGGKETQYF.

This clone was counted a single time. The gene calls are TRBV9 and TRBJ1-2; 7 positions match TRBD1. Germline V gives CDR1 SGDLS, CDR2 YYNGEE. The CDR3 has 14 amino acids. The J segment lost 8 bases and the V segment lost 3 bases, leaving 10 bases of the junction unmatched. For the CDR3, the DNA is TGTGCCAGCAGCGCCCGGACAGGAGTGGAGGGCTACACCTTC. Encoded protein: CASSARTGVEGYTF.

The genes are TRBV5-4 and TRBJ2-5, with TRBD1 identical over 8 bases. V lost 2 bases to trimming and J lost 4 bases; unmatched junction nucleotides: 4. This CDR3 comprises 14 residues. In germline, CDR1 is SGHNT, CDR2 YYREEE (reference sequence). This CDR3 reads CASSLDRGGETQYF. CDR3 nucleotides: TGTGCCAGCAGCTTAGACAGGGGTGGAGAGACCCAGTACTTC.

The V and J genes are TRBV7-9 and TRBJ2-5; 16 positions match TRBD2. Germline CDR1 is SEHNR and CDR2 is FQNEAQ (reference sequence). The CDR3 consists of 15 residues. Trimming removed 11 bases from V and 5 bases from J; junction bases left unmatched: 8. The CDR3 bases are TGTGCCGCGGGACTAGCGGGAGGGCCTTTGGAGACCCAGTACTTC. Protein sequence: CAAGLAGGPLETQYF.

J is TRBJ1-1 and V is TRBV15; no firm D call. Germline V gene lookup returns CDR1 LNHNV and CDR2 YYDKDF (reference sequence). The CDR3 totals 15 residues. Trimming cost V 0 bases and J 1 base, with 9 bases left between them. The CDR3: CATSRDPDRNTEAFF. The CDR3 DNA follows: TGTGCCACCAGCAGAGACCCCGACCGGAACACTGAAGCTTTCTTT. The variable domain in full, completed from reference TRBV15 and TRBJ1-1, reads DAMVIQNPRYQVTQFGKPVTLSCSQTLNHNVMYWYQQKSSQAPKLLFHYYDKDFNNEADTPDNFQSRRPNTSFCFLDIRSPGLGDTAMYLCATSRDPDRNTEAFFGQGTRLTVV.

V gene TRBV10-2 combines with J gene TRBJ2-1, with 7 bases matching TRBD2. V shed 2 bases, J shed 8 bases, and the junction held 9 bases outside the gene matches. CDR1 and CDR2 (germline): WSHSY, SAAADI. The CDR3 extends over 15 amino acids. The CDR3 DNA reads TGCGCCAGCAGTGAGGTGGTAGGCGGGAGCTATGAGCAGTTCTTC. Encoded protein: CASSEVVGGSYEQFF.

The V and J genes are TRBV7-2 and TRBJ1-4; maybe TRBD1 (5 bases). The CDR3 is 14 amino acids. In germline, CDR1 is SGHTA, CDR2 FQGNSA. V lost 5 bases and J lost 4, with 11 bases in between. CDR3 amino acids: CASSPRGDNEKLFF. In DNA form, the CDR3 reads TGTGCCAGCAGCCCCCGGGGGGATAATGAAAAACTGTTTTTT. Based on the CDR3 plus reference TRBV7-2 and TRBJ1-4, the full variable domain is GAGVSQSPSNKVTEKGKDVELRCDPISGHTALYWYRQSLGQGLEFLIYFQGNSAPDKSGLPSDRFSAERTGGSVSTLTIQRTQQEDSAVYLCASSPRGDNEKLFFGSGTQLSVL.

This sequence joins TRBV27 and TRBJ2-7; D is uncertain. Per germline, CDR1 MNHEY and CDR2 SMNVEV (reference sequence). This CDR3 region has 15 residues. The germline V and J ends were trimmed by 5 bases and 0 bases, with 14 bases remaining between them. The CDR3 coding sequence is TGTGCCAGCAGTAGTAGGCCACAAAGCTCCTACGAGCAGTACTTC. Protein product: CASSSRPQSSYEQYF.

The chain recombines TRBV7-9 with TRBJ2-2; D is undetermined. The CDR3 covers 14 residues. Germline V gene sequence: CDR1 SEHNR, CDR2 FQNEAQ (reference sequence). V dropped 3 bases and J dropped 5 bases, with 10 bases sitting between them. The CDR3 region has the DNA TGTGCCAGCAGCTTGTTCGGCCTGACCGGGGAGCTGTTTTTT. Translated: CASSLFGLTGELFF.

This clone showed up just once. This same CDR3 is encoded by further DNA sequences in the sample. This rearrangement joins TRBV9 to TRBJ2-3; the D is unclear. CDR3 length equals 13 residues. In germline, CDR1 is SGDLS, CDR2 YYNGEE. V lost 0 bases to trimming and J lost 2 bases, with 4 bases between them. The CDR3 sequence is CASSVANTDTQYF. In DNA form, the CDR3 reads TGTGCCAGCAGCGTAGCGAACACAGATACGCAGTATTTT.